This is a list of T cell receptor beta chains from one sample in a study of OX40 agonist ivuxolimab in advanced cancers. This table comes from immunoSEQ multiplex PCR, and its TCRdb copy is limited to in-frame clones, with some not included. The table includes about 110,000 clones, around 93% detected once. The specimen comprised CD4+ or CD8+ T cells sorted from blood, sampled in a trial of the OX40 agonist ivuxolimab. The receptors here all came from an adult with an advanced solid tumor such as melanoma, head and neck, liver or kidney cancer. Both conserved end residues are trimmed from each CDR3. The D gene is left open where the match is weak.

v_call | d_call | cdr3_aa
TRBV28 | NA | AGEGKNTEAF
TRBV5-1 | NA | ASSLENRRSSYEQY
TRBV29-1 | TRBD1 | SVSGTGRDQPQH
TRBV7-9 | NA | ASSLAAGLSTDTQY
TRBV2 | TRBD1 | ASSEAAGGGNTIY
TRBV9 | TRBD2 | ASSSVGREDVEQF
TRBV11-2 | NA | ASSPSTGELF
TRBV7-3 | NA | ASSLSQAADTQY
TRBV18 | NA | ASSPIDDEQY
TRBV9 | NA | ASSVTVMAGYNSPLH
TRBV5-1 | NA | ASSLAGTANYGYT
TRBV19 | NA | ASSMQGRNQPQH
TRBV6-5 | NA | ASSYSGLQGQETQY
TRBV28 | TRBD1 | AGLRTGYSTDYGYT
TRBV7-2 | TRBD1 | ASSFGQGRNGYT
TRBV21-1 | NA | ASSTGLAGAGNEQF
TRBV18 | NA | ASSPGGGQPQH
TRBV4-2 | NA | ASSQDPLGADMKEQF
TRBV7-2 | NA | ASSLGTGANVLT
TRBV10-3 | NA | AISESDMKGGNTIY
TRBV5-1 | TRBD1 | ASSPDRGGSYEQY
TRBV7-8 | TRBD1 | ASSLGQNIVDGYT
TRBV27 | NA | ASSLFSPTREQF
TRBV19 | NA | ASSMLGGPSGNTIY
TRBV21-1 | NA | ASSKAPASSGNTIY
TRBV5-4 | TRBD1 | ASSLAGQGTDGYT
TRBV10-1 | TRBD2 | ASSDDSGGNTGELF
TRBV28 | TRBD1 | ASSFLVGQGLSQSEF
TRBV27 | NA | ASSLGLQPPYEQY
TRBV2 | NA | ASSPTPLAGDTQY
TRBV11-2 | NA | ASSPQGGPNQETQY
TRBV18 | TRBD1 | ASSLTGTGPEQY
TRBV30 | TRBD2 | ASLAGGRYGQY
TRBV27 | NA | ASSPRGGNNSPLH
TRBV18 | NA | ASSREGMDGYT
TRBV7-9 | NA | ASSQGGDYGYT
TRBV18 | NA | ASSPPRGGTEKLF
TRBV4-2 | TRBD2 | ASSQEGTSGSVNYEQY
TRBV5-1 | NA | ASSFQGPNTGELF
TRBV28 | TRBD2 | ASSLLAGSGELF
TRBV7-2 | NA | ASSLEGGDEQY
TRBV5-1 | NA | ASSANRGSYNEQF
TRBV6-1 | TRBD1 | ASRDRGTEAF
TRBV27 | NA | ASSPPLARGAGELF
TRBV28 | NA | ASSLLETGTYEQY
TRBV6-1 | NA | ASRGGAEAF
TRBV12-5 | NA | ASDRGEYSNQPQH
TRBV19 | NA | ASSQQGGQPQH
TRBV7-6 | NA | ASSPPRLFGGELF
TRBV19 | NA | ASRTVGNTEAF